Shown below are 29 T cell receptor beta chains from a single sample sequenced in a study of long-term antiretroviral therapy in people with HIV. They ran version v3.0 of the immunoSEQ assay at survey level. Data came from immunoSEQ multiplex PCR; TCRdb stores just in-frame clones and leaves some out. The repertoire includes around 5,000 clones, 88% of them detected once, and about 6.3% sits in the top ten. The specimen was unsorted PBMCs, collected 1.3 years after starting antiretroviral therapy. These receptors were obtained from a woman in her fifties or sixties with HIV.

The V and J genes are TRBV7-2 and TRBJ2-5; 12 bases agree with TRBD2. Germline V gives CDR1 SGHTA, CDR2 FQGNSA. The CDR3 loop spans 17 amino acids. Unmatched junction bases numbered 12, after V lost 5 bases and J lost 5 bases. The DNA of the CDR3 is TGTGCCAGCAGCACCCTCTCACTAGCGGGGGGTTATGAGACCCAGTACTTC. It translates to CASSTLSLAGGYETQYF. The full variable domain, with the rest looked up from reference TRBV7-2 and TRBJ2-5, is GAGVSQSPSNKVTEKGKDVELRCDPISGHTALYWYRQSLGQGLEFLIYFQGNSAPDKSGLPSDRFSAERTGGSVSTLTIQRTQQEDSAVYLCASSTLSLAGGYETQYFGPGTRLLVL.

As DNA, the CDR3 is TGCGCCAGCAGCCAAGTCGAAGGAGACGGCTACACCTTC. It is translated as CASSQVEGDGYTF. The gene calls are TRBV4-1 and TRBJ1-2; D is ambiguous. This CDR3 spans 13 amino acids. CDR1 is MGHRA, CDR2 YSYEKL, per germline. V lost 1 base, J lost 8 bases, and 11 bases lay in between.

The rearrangement uses TRBV5-1 and TRBJ1-4; 10 bases are shared with TRBD1. Germline assignment: CDR1 SGHRS and CDR2 YFSETQ. V lost 3 bases and J lost 5; bases outside the gene matches: 7. CDR3 length equals 16 residues. CDR3 bases: TGCGCCAGCAGCTGGCGGACAGGGGGGGAAAATGAAAAACTGTTTTTT. Translating gives CASSWRTGGENEKLFF.

This clone was recorded once. The chain employs TRBV7-2 and TRBJ2-1; 13 bases agree with TRBD2. The ends lost 5 bases at V and 9 bases at J; junction bases unmatched: 10. Germline loops: CDR1 SGHTA, CDR2 FQGNSA. This CDR3 spans 16 amino acids. CDR3 sequence: CASSPSGLAGVGEQFF. The CDR3 coding sequence is TGTGCCAGCAGCCCCTCAGGACTAGCGGGGGTGGGTGAGCAGTTCTTC.

The J gene is TRBJ1-4, the V gene TRBV4-2; 10 bases are shared with TRBD1. Trimming at V came to 4 bases and at J to 7 bases, leaving 6 bases not matched to a gene. CDR3 length equals 15 residues. Germline V gene sequence: CDR1 LGHNA, CDR2 YNFKEQ. CDR3 nucleotides: TGTGCCAGCAGCCGCTTGACAGGGGGCTCTGAAAAACTGTTTTTT. Translation gives CASSRLTGGSEKLFF.

The CDR3 nucleotides read TGTGCCAGCAGCCTGACTAGCGGTCACACAGATACGCAGTATTTT. It encodes CASSLTSGHTDTQYF. The chain employs TRBV7-8 and TRBJ2-3; 9 bases align to TRBD2. Germline CDR1 reads SGHVS; CDR2 reads FQNEAQ. The V segment lost 5 bases and the J segment 2 bases; nucleotides outside the gene matches: 5. The CDR3 runs to 15 residues. The full variable domain, its missing parts supplied by reference TRBV7-8 and TRBJ2-3, is GAGVSQSPRYKVAKRGQDVALRCDPISGHVSLFWYQQALGQGPEFLTYFQNEAQLDKSGLPSDRFFAERPEGSVSTLKIQRTQQEDSAVYLCASSLTSGHTDTQYFGPGTRLTVL.

CDR3 sequence reads: CASSPRRQSTDTQYF. The DNA of the CDR3 is TGTGCCAGCAGCCCGCGTCGACAAAGCACAGATACGCAGTATTTT. The V gene is TRBV6-6, the J gene TRBJ2-3, with D unclear. This CDR3 has 15 amino acids. V gave up 6 bases and J gave up 0 bases, with 13 bases separating them. The germline V gene encodes CDR1 MNHNY and CDR2 SVGAGI (reference sequence).

The rearrangement links TRBV30 to TRBJ1-1, with D unresolved. V was clipped by 0 bases and J by 1 base, with 6 bases between them. The CDR3 has 13 amino acids. From germline, CDR1 is GTSNPN and CDR2 SVGIG (reference sequence). Here the CDR3 reads CAWSVQENTEAFF. Written as DNA, the CDR3 is TGTGCCTGGAGTGTACAAGAGAACACTGAAGCTTTCTTT.

This chain connects TRBV5-1 to TRBJ2-1; 10 bases line up with TRBD1. CDR3 length: 15 amino acids. CDR1 and CDR2 (germline): SGHRS, YFSETQ. The V segment lost 4 bases and the J segment 9 bases; nucleotides outside the gene matches: 10. The DNA for the CDR3 is TGCGCCAGCAGCCCTGACAGGGGGCGTGGGAGTGAGCAGTTCTTC. Translation gives CASSPDRGRGSEQFF.

The CDR3 coding sequence is TGTGCCAGCAGCGGATTCCTAGCGGGGTCTAGCACAGATACGCAGTATTTT. As protein: CASSGFLAGSSTDTQYF. The genes are TRBV5-5 and TRBJ2-3; 9 nucleotides agree with TRBD2. The CDR3 is 17 residues long. The ends lost 4 bases at V and 0 bases at J; junction bases unmatched: 9. Germline lookup yields CDR1 SGHKS and CDR2 YYEKEE (reference sequence).

This rearrangement joins TRBV5-6 to TRBJ2-3; D is perhaps TRBD2 (5 bases). Germline V gene data show CDR1 as SGHDT and CDR2 as YYEEEE. Trimming stripped 4 bases from V and 6 bases from J, with 15 bases between. The CDR3 length is 14 residues. CDR3 region: CASSLVGESDTQYF. The CDR3 bases are TGTGCCAGCAGCCTGGTCGGGGAATCGGATACGCAGTATTTT.

The sample holds one count of this clone. CDR3: CASTSYLEETQYF. The CDR3 nucleotides read TGTGCCAGCACCTCTTACTTAGAAGAGACCCAGTACTTC. The chain is built from TRBV7-2 and TRBJ2-5; no firm D call. V lost 7 bases and J lost 3, with 12 bases in between. Germline assignment: CDR1 SGHTA and CDR2 FQGNSA. The CDR3 runs 13 residues.

The genes are TRBV7-2 and TRBJ2-2; D call uncertain. V shed 1 base and J shed 4 bases, with 13 bases lying between them. CDR3 size: 16 residues. CDR1 and CDR2 from the germline V gene are SGHTA and FQGNSA. CDR3 bases: TGTGCCAGCAGCTTAGTAGGCAGGAAGAGCACCGGGGAGCTGTTTTTT. This gives the protein CASSLVGRKSTGELFF.

The genes are TRBV18 and TRBJ1-6, with D unresolved. Looked up from germline, CDR1 is KGHSH and CDR2 is LQKENI. CDR3 length equals 12 residues. Trimming removed 6 bases at V and 13 bases at J, with 13 bases between. The CDR3 reads CASSLDAGPLHF. CDR3 DNA: TGTGCCAGCTCCCTAGACGCCGGCCCCCTCCACTTT.

This rearrangement joins TRBV27 to TRBJ2-2, with 15 positions matching TRBD2. Germline CDR1 and CDR2: MNHEY and SMNVEV (reference sequence). V shed 7 bases and J 0 bases; nucleotides not matched to a gene: 6. This CDR3 has 18 residues. The CDR3 DNA sequence: TGTGCCAGCACTCCGGGACTAGCGGGGGGTTCGAACACCGGGGAGCTGTTTTTT. It codes for CASTPGLAGGSNTGELFF.

This chain links TRBV11-2 with TRBJ2-7; D is tentatively TRBD1 or TRBD2 (6 bases each). Looked up from germline, CDR1 is SGHAT and CDR2 is FQNNGV. The CDR3 consists of 15 residues. The V end lost 5 bases, the J end lost 0 bases, and 14 bases lay between the germline ends. Written as DNA, the CDR3 is TGTGCCAGCAGCGCATTAGGGGGAGGCTCCTACGAGCAGTACTTC. Protein product: CASSALGGGSYEQYF.

The chain employs TRBV11-3 and TRBJ2-7; D possibly uses TRBD1 or TRBD2 (5 bases each). The CDR3 runs to 14 residues. The V and J ends lost 5 bases and 4 bases respectively, with 15 bases between them. CDR1 and CDR2 from the germline V gene are SGHNT and YENEEA. CDR3 sequence (DNA): TGTGCCAGCAGCCCCCAGGGACGGAGTTACGAGCAGTACTTC. Translating gives CASSPQGRSYEQYF.

The chain is built from TRBV6-1 and TRBJ1-2; 7 bases align to TRBD1. J lost 2 bases, V lost 4 bases, and 7 bases had no gene match. Germline V gene sequence: CDR1 MNHNS, CDR2 SASEGT. The CDR3 is 15 residues long. CDR3 nucleotide sequence: TGTGCCAGCAGTGTTTCCGGGACAGCCAACTATGGCTACACCTTC. Its translation is CASSVSGTANYGYTF.

The chain is built from TRBV30 and TRBJ1-1; D gene ambiguous. The CDR3 length is 13 residues. The V end was cut by 3 bases, the J end by 1 base, with 9 bases between. The germline V gene has CDR1 GTSNPN and CDR2 SVGIG (reference sequence). The CDR3 is CAWSMSGNTEAFF. The CDR3 nucleotides read TGTGCCTGGAGCATGTCGGGGAACACTGAAGCTTTCTTT. Based on the CDR3 plus reference TRBV30 and TRBJ1-1, the full variable domain is SQTIHQWPATLVQPVGSPLSLECTVEGTSNPNLYWYRQAAGRGLQLLFYSVGIGQISSEVPQNLSASRPQDRQFILSSKKLLLSDSGFYLCAWSMSGNTEAFFGQGTRLTVV.

The chain couples TRBV6-6 to TRBJ1-5; D not resolved. CDR1 and CDR2 from the germline V gene are MNHNY and SVGAGI (reference sequence). Trimming stripped 8 bases from V and 6 bases from J, with 14 bases between. The CDR3 totals 13 residues. This CDR3 reads CASQTAEAQPQHF. The CDR3 DNA reads TGTGCCAGCCAAACAGCCGAGGCTCAGCCCCAGCATTTT.

The CDR3 reads CASGLGSRQGQETQYF. CDR3 bases: TGTGCTAGTGGTTTGGGATCTAGACAGGGCCAAGAGACCCAGTACTTC. The gene calls are TRBV12-5 and TRBJ2-5, with TRBD1 matching 7 bases. Germline CDR1 and CDR2: LGHNT and FRNRAP. Trimming removed 1 base from V and 1 base from J; junction bases left unmatched: 6. The CDR3 runs 16 residues. The full variable domain, its missing parts supplied by reference TRBV12-5 and TRBJ2-5, is DARVTQTPRHKVTEMGQEVTMRCQPILGHNTVFWYRQTMMQGLELLAYFRNRAPLDDSGMPKDRFSAEMPDATLATLKIQPSEPRDSAVYFCASGLGSRQGQETQYFGPGTRLLVL.

CDR3 amino acids: CASSPLPPDSTLNTEAFF. DNA of the CDR3: TGTGCCAGCAGTCCACTCCCCCCGGACAGCACGTTGAACACTGAAGCTTTCTTT. This chain links TRBV27 with TRBJ1-1; D might be TRBD1 (6 bases). The germline CDR1 and CDR2 sequences are MNHEY and SMNVEV (reference sequence). The CDR3 spans 18 residues. V lost 5 bases to trimming and J lost 0 bases, with 22 bases between them.

The chain combines TRBV7-2 with TRBJ1-2; TRBD1 matches at 9 bases. V was clipped by 5 bases and J by 8 bases; unmatched bases: 12. Germline V gene data show CDR1 as SGHTA and CDR2 as FQGNSA. The CDR3 sequence is 15 residues long. The CDR3 reads CASSPGTGLQGGYTF. The CDR3 DNA sequence: TGTGCCAGCAGCCCCGGGACAGGGCTCCAGGGGGGCTACACCTTC.

The chain joins TRBV5-1 to TRBJ2-2; D is unclear. Germline lookup yields CDR1 SGHRS and CDR2 YFSETQ. The CDR3 is 11 amino acids. V was cut by 4 bases and J by 8 bases, with 6 bases left in between. The DNA of the CDR3 is TGCGCCAGCAGCATTGCGGGGGAGCTGTTTTTT. Protein: CASSIAGELFF.

J is TRBJ1-2 and V is TRBV5-1, with TRBD1 matching over 9 bases. This CDR3 has 13 amino acids. The V gene end was trimmed by 3 bases and the J gene end by 4 bases; junction bases not matched to a gene: 1. Germline-derived CDR1 and CDR2 are SGHRS and YFSETQ. The CDR3 sequence is CASSSGQGYGYTF. The CDR3 nucleotides are TGCGCCAGCAGCTCGGGACAGGGCTATGGCTACACCTTC. Full variable domain (missing parts from reference TRBV5-1 and TRBJ1-2): KAGVTQTPRYLIKTRGQQVTLSCSPISGHRSVSWYQQTPGQGLQFLFEYFSETQRNKGNFPGRFSGRQFSNSRSEMNVSTLELGDSALYLCASSSGQGYGYTFGSGTRLTVV.

This rearrangement joins TRBV2 to TRBJ2-2, with TRBD2 identical over 8 bases. J lost 5 bases, V lost 6 bases, and 8 bases had no gene match. The CDR3 consists of 15 residues. The germline V gene has CDR1 SNHLY and CDR2 FYNNEI. CDR3 nucleotide sequence: TGTGCCAGCAGATGGGGGTCGGGGGGGACCGGGGAGCTGTTTTTT. As protein: CASRWGSGGTGELFF.

The CDR3: CASSSTGTVVYEQYF. CDR3 nucleotide sequence: TGTGCCAGCAGTTCAACCGGGACAGTTGTCTACGAGCAGTACTTC. The chain recombines TRBV27 with TRBJ2-7; the match to TRBD1 covers 7 bases. The CDR3 is made up of 15 amino acids. CDR1 and CDR2 (germline): MNHEY, SMNVEV (reference sequence). Trimming took 4 bases from V and 3 from J; bases not matched to a gene: 9.

The rearrangement uses TRBV28 and TRBJ1-1, with D possibly being TRBD1 (6 bases). Germline values: CDR1 MDHEN, CDR2 SYDVKM. This CDR3 contains 14 residues. Trimming took off 3 bases at V and 1 base at J, with 9 bases between the two ends. The CDR3 loop is CASSFLDRNTEAFF. The DNA for the CDR3 is TGTGCCAGCAGTTTTCTGGACAGGAACACTGAAGCTTTCTTT.

The rearrangement links TRBV23-1 to TRBJ2-6; D ambiguous. TRBV23-1 is marked as an open reading frame, function uncertain. The ends were cut back, 2 bases at V and 4 bases at J, with 9 bases in the middle. The CDR3 totals 15 residues. As DNA, the CDR3 is TGCGCCAGCAGTCAAGGAGTACTCGGGGCCAACGTCCTGACTTTC. The encoded protein is CASSQGVLGANVLTF.